Given below is one TCR beta chain in context. The sample belongs to a study of ipilimumab plus nivolumab after autologous stem cell transplantation. Profiled with immunoSEQ multiplex PCR; TCRdb holds only in-frame clones, not every one. The sample comprises about 40,000 clones, about 91% of which are singletons, and 0.75% to 1% rests with the top ten. The CDR3 runs to 17 residues. V shed 2 bases and J shed 3 bases, with 16 bases lying between them. CDR1 and CDR2 (germline): SGHDN, FVKESK. The clonotype was recovered from a male donor with multiple myeloma. V is TRBV14 and J is TRBJ2-2; either TRBD1 or TRBD2 may fit D (5 bases each). The sequencing used PBMCs, collected in a trial of ipilimumab plus nivolumab as post-transplant consolidation. CDR3 nucleotide sequence: TGTGCCAGCAGCCAAAGAACCGGGACCACCTACACCGGGGAGCTGTTTTTT. It is translated as CASSQRTGTTYTGELFF.